This section outlines one TCR beta chain sequence together with its context. Its antigen is currently unknown. The sample originates from a study of T-cell memory formation after mild COVID-19. In the study overall: Among the donors, TCR clusters were largely specific to each donor. Broader study findings: CD4/CD8 balance held among clones contracting day 15 to 85, and later expanders leaned CD4+. Contracting clones localized mainly to CM and EM when CD4+ and mainly to EMRA when CD8+. Second-wave clones that peaked on day 37 lacked confirmed SARS-CoV-2 specificity.

TCRdb reanalysed the 5' RACE reads using MiXCR and keeps one entry per CDR3 protein. The sample has under 700,000 distinct CDR3 sequences, 20% seen once; the top ten hold around 12%. Germline trimming cut 3 bases from V and 1 base from J; bases unmatched to any gene: 3. The CDR3 runs 15 residues. Germline loops: CDR1 SGDLS, CDR2 YYNGEE. Sequenced input: PBMCs or a T cell subset sorted from them (not recorded which). The rearrangement joins TRBV9 to TRBJ2-2; 7 nucleotides agree with TRBD2. The sequence was collected from an adult woman who had mild COVID-19 (a few samples of this study predate the infection). Cell type and time point are not known. CDR3 in amino acids: CASSERGENTGELFF. CDR3 in DNA: TGTGCCAGCAGCGAACGGGGGGAGAACACCGGGGAGCTGTTTTTT.